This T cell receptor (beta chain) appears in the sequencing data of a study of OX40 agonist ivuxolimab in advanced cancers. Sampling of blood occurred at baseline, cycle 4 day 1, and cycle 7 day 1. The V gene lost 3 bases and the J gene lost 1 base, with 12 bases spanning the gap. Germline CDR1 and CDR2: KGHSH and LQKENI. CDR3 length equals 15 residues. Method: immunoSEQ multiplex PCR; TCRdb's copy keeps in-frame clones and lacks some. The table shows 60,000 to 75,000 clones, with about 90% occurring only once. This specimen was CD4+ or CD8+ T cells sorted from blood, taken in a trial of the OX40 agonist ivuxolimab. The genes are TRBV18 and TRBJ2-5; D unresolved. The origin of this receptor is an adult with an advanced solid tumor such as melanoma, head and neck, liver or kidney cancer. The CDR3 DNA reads TGTGCCAGCTCACCGTGGGAAAGCGTCCAAGAGACCCAGTACTTC. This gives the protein CASSPWESVQETQYF.